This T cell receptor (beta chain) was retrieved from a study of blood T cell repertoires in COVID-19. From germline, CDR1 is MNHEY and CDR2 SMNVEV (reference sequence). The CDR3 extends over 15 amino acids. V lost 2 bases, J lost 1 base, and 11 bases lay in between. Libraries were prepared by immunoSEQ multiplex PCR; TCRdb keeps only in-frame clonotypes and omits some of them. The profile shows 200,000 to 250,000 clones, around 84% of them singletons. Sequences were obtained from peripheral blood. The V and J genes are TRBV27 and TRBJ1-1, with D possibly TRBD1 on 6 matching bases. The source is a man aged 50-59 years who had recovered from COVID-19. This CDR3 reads CASSLLGQRNTEAFF. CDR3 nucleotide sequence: TGTGCCAGCAGTTTACTAGGACAGAGGAACACTGAAGCTTTCTTT.